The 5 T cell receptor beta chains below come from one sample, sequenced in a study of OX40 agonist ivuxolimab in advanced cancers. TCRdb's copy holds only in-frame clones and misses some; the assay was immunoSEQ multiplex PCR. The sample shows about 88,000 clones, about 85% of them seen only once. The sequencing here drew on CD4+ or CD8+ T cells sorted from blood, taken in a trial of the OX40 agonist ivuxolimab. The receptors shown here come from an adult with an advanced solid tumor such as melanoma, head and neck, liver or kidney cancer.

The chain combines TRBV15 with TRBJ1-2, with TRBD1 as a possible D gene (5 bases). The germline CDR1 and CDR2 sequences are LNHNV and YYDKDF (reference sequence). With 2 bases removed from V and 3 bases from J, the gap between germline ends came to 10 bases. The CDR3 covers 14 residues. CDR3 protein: CATSRSGTHYGYTF. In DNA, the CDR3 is TGTGCCACCAGCAGATCAGGGACTCACTATGGCTACACCTTC.

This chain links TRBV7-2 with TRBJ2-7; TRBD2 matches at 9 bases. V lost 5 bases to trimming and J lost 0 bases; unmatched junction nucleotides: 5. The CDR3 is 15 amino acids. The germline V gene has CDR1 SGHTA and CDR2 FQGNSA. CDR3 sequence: CASSRIAGDSYEQYF. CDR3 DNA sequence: TGTGCCAGCAGCCGTATAGCGGGAGACTCCTACGAGCAGTACTTC.

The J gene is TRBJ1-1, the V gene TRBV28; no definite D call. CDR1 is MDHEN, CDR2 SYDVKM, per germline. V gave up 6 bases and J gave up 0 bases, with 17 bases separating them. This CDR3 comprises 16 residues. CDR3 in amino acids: CASSWRAGRVNTEAFF. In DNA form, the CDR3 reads TGTGCCAGCAGCTGGCGGGCCGGACGGGTGAACACTGAAGCTTTCTTT.

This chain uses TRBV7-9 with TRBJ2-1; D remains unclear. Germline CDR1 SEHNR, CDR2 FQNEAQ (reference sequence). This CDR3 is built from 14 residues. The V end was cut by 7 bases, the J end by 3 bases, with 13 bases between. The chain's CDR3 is CASTQRSSYNEQFF. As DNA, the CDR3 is TGTGCCAGCACCCAGCGCAGCAGCTACAATGAGCAGTTCTTC.

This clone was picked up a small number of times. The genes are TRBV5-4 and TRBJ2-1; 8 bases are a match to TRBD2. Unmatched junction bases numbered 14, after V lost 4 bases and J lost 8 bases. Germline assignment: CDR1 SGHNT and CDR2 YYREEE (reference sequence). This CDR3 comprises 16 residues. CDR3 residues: CASSPPAGVGGDEQFF. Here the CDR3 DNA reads TGTGCCAGCAGCCCCCCAGCGGGAGTTGGTGGAGATGAGCAGTTCTTC.